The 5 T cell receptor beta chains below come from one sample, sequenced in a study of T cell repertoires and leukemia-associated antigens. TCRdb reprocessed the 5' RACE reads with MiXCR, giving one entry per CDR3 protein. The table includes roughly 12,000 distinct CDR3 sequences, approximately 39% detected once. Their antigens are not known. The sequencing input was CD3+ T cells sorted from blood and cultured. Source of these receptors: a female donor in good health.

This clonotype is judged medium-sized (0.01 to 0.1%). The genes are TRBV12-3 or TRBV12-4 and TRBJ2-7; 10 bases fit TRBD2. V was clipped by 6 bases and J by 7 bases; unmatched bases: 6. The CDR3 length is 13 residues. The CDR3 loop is CASRQREGREQYF. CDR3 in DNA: TGTGCCAGCAGGCAGCGGGAGGGCCGGGAGCAGTACTTC.

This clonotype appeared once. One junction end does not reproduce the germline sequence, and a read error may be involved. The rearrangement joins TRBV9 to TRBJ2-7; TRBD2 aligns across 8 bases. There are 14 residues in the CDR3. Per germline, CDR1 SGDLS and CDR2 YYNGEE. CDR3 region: CASNVVAGTYEQYF. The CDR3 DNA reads TGTGCCAGCAACGTAGTAGCGGGAACCTACGAGCAGTACTTC. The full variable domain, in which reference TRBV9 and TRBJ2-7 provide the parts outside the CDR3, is DSGVTQTPKHLITATGQRVTLRCSPRSGDLSVYWYQQSLDQGLQFLIQYYNGEERAKGNILERFSAQQFPDLHSELNLSSLELGDSALYFCASNVVAGTYEQYFGPGTRLTVT.

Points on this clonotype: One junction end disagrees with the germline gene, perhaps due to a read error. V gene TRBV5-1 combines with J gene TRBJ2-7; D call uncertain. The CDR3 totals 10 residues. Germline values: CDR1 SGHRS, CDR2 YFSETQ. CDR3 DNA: TGTGCCAGCTGCAGCCACGAGCAGTACTTC. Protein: CASCSHEQYF.

CDR3 coding DNA: TGCAGTGCGGAATCCGGGACAGGGGGCTTGAATGAGCAGTTCTTC. Protein product: CSAESGTGGLNEQFF. This chain links TRBV20-1 with TRBJ2-1, with TRBD1 matching 12 bases. The V and J ends lost 6 bases and 7 bases, in that order; junction bases with no gene match: 10. Looked up from germline, CDR1 is DFQATT and CDR2 is SNEGSKA (reference sequence). This CDR3 is 15 amino acids long.

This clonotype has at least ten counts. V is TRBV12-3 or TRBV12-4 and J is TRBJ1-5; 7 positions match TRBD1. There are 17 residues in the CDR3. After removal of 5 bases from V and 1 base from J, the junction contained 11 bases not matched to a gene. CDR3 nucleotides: TGTGCCAGCAGTCTTGGGTCAGGGGGTCGGAGCAATCAGCCCCAGCATTTT. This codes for CASSLGSGGRSNQPQHF.